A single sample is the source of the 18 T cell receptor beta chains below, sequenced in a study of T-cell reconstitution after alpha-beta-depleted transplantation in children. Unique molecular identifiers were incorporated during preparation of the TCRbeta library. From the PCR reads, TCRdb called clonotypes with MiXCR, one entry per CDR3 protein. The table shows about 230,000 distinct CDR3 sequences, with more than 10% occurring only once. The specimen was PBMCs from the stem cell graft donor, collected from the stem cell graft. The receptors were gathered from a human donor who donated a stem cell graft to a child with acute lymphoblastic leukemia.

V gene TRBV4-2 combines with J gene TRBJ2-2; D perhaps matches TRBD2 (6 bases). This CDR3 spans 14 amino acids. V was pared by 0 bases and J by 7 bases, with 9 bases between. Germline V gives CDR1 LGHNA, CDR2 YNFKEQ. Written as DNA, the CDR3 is TGTGCCAGCAGCCAAGATGGAGGGGACGGGGAGCTGTTTTTT. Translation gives CASSQDGGDGELFF.

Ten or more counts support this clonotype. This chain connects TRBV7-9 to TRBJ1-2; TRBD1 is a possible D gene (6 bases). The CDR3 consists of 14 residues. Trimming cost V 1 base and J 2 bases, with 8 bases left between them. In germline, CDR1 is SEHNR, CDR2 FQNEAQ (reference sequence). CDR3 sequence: CASSLDQGNYGYTF. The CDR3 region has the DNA TGTGCCAGCAGCTTAGACCAGGGGAACTATGGCTACACCTTC.

The CDR3 nucleotides are TGCGCCAGCGCCCTGGGGGGAGGAGAGCAGTTCTTC. Translating it yields CASALGGGEQFF. The rearrangement links TRBV23-1 to TRBJ2-1; possible D gene TRBD2, 6 bases. TRBV23-1 is annotated as an ORF whose role is uncertain. The CDR3 consists of 12 residues. The V and J ends lost 8 bases and 10 bases respectively, with 15 bases between them.

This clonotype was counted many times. This CDR3 reads CASSQYDREQYF. CDR3 coding DNA: TGTGCCAGCAGCCAATACGACCGGGAGCAGTACTTC. The V and J genes are TRBV14 and TRBJ2-7; no clear D. The V end was cut by 2 bases, the J end by 7 bases, with 9 bases between. Germline V CDR1 and CDR2: SGHDN, FVKESK. This CDR3 spans 12 amino acids.

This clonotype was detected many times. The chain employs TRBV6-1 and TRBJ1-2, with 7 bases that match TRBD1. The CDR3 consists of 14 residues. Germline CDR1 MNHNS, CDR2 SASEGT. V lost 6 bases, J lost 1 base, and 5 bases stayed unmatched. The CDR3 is CASSPDRINYGYTF. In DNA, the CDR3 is TGTGCCAGCAGCCCGGACAGGATTAACTATGGCTACACCTTC.

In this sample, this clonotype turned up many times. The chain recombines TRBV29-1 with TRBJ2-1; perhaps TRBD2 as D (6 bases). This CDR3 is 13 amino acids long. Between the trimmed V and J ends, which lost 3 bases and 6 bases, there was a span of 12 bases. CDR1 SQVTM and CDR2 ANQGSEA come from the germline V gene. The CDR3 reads CSVDGGAPNEQFF. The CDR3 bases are TGCAGCGTTGATGGAGGGGCCCCCAATGAGCAGTTCTTC.

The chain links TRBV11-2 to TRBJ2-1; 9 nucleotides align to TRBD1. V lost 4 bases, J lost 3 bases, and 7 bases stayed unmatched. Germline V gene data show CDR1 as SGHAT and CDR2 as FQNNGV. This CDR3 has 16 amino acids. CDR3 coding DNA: TGTGCCAGCAGCTCACCGGGACAGGGATACTACAATGAGCAGTTCTTC. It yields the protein CASSSPGQGYYNEQFF.

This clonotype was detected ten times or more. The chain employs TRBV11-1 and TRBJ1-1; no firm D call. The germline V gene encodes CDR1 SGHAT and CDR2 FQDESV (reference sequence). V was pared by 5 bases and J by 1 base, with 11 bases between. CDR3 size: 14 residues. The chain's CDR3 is CASSETLGNTEAFF. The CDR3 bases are TGTGCCAGCAGCGAAACCCTAGGGAACACTGAAGCTTTCTTT.

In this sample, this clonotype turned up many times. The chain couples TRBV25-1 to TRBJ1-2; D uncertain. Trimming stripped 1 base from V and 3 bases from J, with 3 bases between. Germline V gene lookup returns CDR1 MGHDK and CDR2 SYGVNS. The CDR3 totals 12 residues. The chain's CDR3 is CASSEWDYGYTF. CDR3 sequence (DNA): TGTGCCAGCAGTGAATGGGACTATGGCTACACCTTC.

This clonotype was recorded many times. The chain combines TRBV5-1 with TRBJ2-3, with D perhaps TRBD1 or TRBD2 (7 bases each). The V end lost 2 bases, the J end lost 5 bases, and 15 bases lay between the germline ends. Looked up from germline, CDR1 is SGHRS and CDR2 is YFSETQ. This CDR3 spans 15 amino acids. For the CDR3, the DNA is TGCGCCAGCAGCTTTCAGGGGGGGGCCGAAGATACGCAGTATTTT. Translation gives CASSFQGGAEDTQYF. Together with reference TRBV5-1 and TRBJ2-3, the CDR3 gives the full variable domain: KAGVTQTPRYLIKTRGQQVTLSCSPISGHRSVSWYQQTPGQGLQFLFEYFSETQRNKGNFPGRFSGRQFSNSRSEMNVSTLELGDSALYLCASSFQGGAEDTQYFGPGTRLTVL.

The CDR3 DNA sequence: TGTGCCAGCAGTGAAGTTAGACAGGGCAAGTCACCCCTCCACTTT. Translated: CASSEVRQGKSPLHF. This chain uses TRBV6-1 with TRBJ1-6, with 7 positions matching TRBD1. Germline V gene sequence: CDR1 MNHNS, CDR2 SASEGT. The V segment lost 1 base and the J segment 10 bases; nucleotides outside the gene matches: 7. The CDR3 consists of 15 residues.

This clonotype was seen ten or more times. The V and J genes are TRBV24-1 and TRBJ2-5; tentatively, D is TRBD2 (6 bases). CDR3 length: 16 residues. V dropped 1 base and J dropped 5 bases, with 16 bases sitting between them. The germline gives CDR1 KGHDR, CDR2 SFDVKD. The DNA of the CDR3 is TGTGCCACCAGTGATTTAGCCGCGGGGCAGAGGGAGACCCAGTACTTC. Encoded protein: CATSDLAAGQRETQYF.

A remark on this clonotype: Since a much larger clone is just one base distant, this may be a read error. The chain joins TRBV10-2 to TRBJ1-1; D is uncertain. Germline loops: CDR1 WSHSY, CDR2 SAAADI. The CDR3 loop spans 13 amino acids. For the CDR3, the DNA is TGCGCCAACAGTGAGTTACTAGTTACTGAAGCTTTCTTT. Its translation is CANSELLVTEAFF.

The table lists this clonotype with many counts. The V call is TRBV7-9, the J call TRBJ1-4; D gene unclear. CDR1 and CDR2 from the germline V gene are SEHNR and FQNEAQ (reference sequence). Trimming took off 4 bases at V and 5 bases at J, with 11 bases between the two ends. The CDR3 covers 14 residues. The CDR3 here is CASSSVGWNEKLFF. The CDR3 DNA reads TGTGCCAGCAGCTCGGTGGGGTGGAATGAAAAACTGTTTTTT.

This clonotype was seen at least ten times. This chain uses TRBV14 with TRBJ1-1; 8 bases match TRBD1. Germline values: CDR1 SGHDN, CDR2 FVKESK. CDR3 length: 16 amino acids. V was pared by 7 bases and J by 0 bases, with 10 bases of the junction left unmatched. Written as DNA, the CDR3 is TGTGCCAGCAACCTTCGGACAGGGCCCATGAACACTGAAGCTTTCTTT. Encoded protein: CASNLRTGPMNTEAFF.

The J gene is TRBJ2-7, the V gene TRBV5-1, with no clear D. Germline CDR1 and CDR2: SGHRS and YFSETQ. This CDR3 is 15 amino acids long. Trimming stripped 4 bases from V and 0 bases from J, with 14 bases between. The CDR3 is CASSVRTGSSYEQYF. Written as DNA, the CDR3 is TGCGCCAGCAGCGTGCGGACGGGCAGCTCCTACGAGCAGTACTTC.

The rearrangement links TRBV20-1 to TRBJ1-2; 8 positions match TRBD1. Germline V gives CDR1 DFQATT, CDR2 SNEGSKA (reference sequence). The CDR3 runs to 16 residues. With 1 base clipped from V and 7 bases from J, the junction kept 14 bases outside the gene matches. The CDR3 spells CSARADYRGLGGGYTF. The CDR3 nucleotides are TGCAGTGCTAGAGCGGATTACAGGGGGTTGGGGGGTGGCTACACCTTC.

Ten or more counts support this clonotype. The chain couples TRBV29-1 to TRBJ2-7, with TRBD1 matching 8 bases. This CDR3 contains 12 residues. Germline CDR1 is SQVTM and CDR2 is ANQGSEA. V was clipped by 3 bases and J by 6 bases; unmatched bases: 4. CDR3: CSVESGGGEQYF. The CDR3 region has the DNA TGCAGCGTTGAGTCAGGGGGCGGCGAGCAGTACTTC.